Presented here are 31 T cell receptor beta chains from one specimen sequenced in a study of identical twins. TCRdb re-analysed the 5' RACE reads in MiXCR, keeping a single row per CDR3 protein. There are 690,000 or so distinct CDR3 sequences in the sample; 8.5% to 9% occur only once, and around 0.95% lies in the top ten. The data were also submitted as part of a second study, on yellow fever vaccine responses in identical twins.

The sample consisted of PBMCs. These TCRs come from a woman younger than 35 in good health.

This clonotype has more than one count but fewer than ten. CDR3 sequence (DNA): TGTGCCAGCATGGCGGCAGCAGATACGCAGTATTTT. Residues: CASMAAADTQYF. This chain uses TRBV28 with TRBJ2-3; D is ambiguous. This CDR3 has 12 amino acids. Germline CDR1 reads MDHEN; CDR2 reads SYDVKM. Deletions cut 7 bases from V and 4 bases from J, with 9 bases between.

The chain carries TRBV10-3 and TRBJ2-7, with D perhaps matching TRBD2 (6 bases). V was trimmed by 4 bases and J by 2 bases, leaving 15 bases between them. Germline-derived CDR1 and CDR2 are ENHRY and SYGVKD. The CDR3 runs 15 residues. CDR3 nucleotide sequence: TGTGCCATCAGTGGCCGGGAGTCTGTCCCCTACGAGCAGTACTTC. The encoded protein is CAISGRESVPYEQYF.

This sequence joins TRBV27 and TRBJ2-5; 7 positions agree with TRBD2. CDR1 and CDR2 (germline): MNHEY, SMNVEV (reference sequence). V lost 3 bases to trimming and J lost 7 bases; unmatched junction nucleotides: 2. This CDR3 has 12 residues. The CDR3 loop reads CASSFGEGTQYF. The CDR3 DNA follows: TGTGCCAGCAGTTTTGGGGAGGGGACCCAGTACTTC.

The rearrangement uses TRBV7-6 and TRBJ2-1, with TRBD1 matching 9 bases. Germline V gene lookup returns CDR1 SGHVS and CDR2 FNYEAQ. The CDR3 has 14 amino acids. Trimming removed 4 bases from V and 7 bases from J; junction bases left unmatched: 5. This CDR3 reads CASSSYRGQNEQFF. CDR3 in DNA: TGTGCCAGCAGCTCCTACAGGGGGCAAAATGAGCAGTTCTTC.

There are many counts of this clonotype. The gene calls are TRBV12-3 or TRBV12-4 and TRBJ1-1; D not resolved. This CDR3 region has 12 residues. Trimming cost V 3 bases and J 6 bases, with 8 bases left between them. CDR3 DNA: TGTGCCAGCAGTTTTAAAGGCGCTGAAGCTTTCTTT. Translated, it gives CASSFKGAEAFF.

This clonotype was picked up a small number of times. The chain links TRBV20-1 to TRBJ2-5; a weak D match, TRBD1 (5 bases). V was trimmed by 3 bases and J by 1 base, leaving 9 bases between them. CDR1 DFQATT and CDR2 SNEGSKA come from the germline V gene (reference sequence). The CDR3 runs to 13 residues. CDR3: CSARRRAQETQYF. The CDR3 DNA sequence: TGCAGTGCTAGGCGCAGGGCCCAAGAGACCCAGTACTTC.

This chain uses TRBV7-2 with TRBJ2-1; D not certain. V dropped 2 bases and J dropped 3 bases, with 8 bases sitting between them. CDR3 length equals 14 residues. Germline assignment: CDR1 SGHTA and CDR2 FQGNSA. The chain's CDR3 is CASSLSADYNEQFF. In DNA form, the CDR3 reads TGTGCCAGCAGCTTATCTGCAGACTACAATGAGCAGTTCTTC.

This chain connects TRBV4-3 to TRBJ2-1; 10 bases are shared with TRBD2. V was pared by 0 bases and J by 6 bases, with 8 bases of the junction left unmatched. CDR3 length: 17 residues. Germline V gene data show CDR1 as LGHNA and CDR2 as YSLEER. The CDR3 is CASSQEGGSGRFNEQFF. In nucleotides, the CDR3 is TGCGCCAGCAGCCAAGAGGGTGGTAGCGGGAGGTTCAATGAGCAGTTCTTC.

V usage is TRBV18 and J usage is TRBJ2-5; 7 bases map to TRBD1. The germline CDR1 and CDR2 sequences are KGHSH and LQKENI. This CDR3 comprises 15 residues. V dropped 3 bases and J dropped 9; count of bases not matched to a gene: 13. CDR3: CASSPLRDSPQAQYF. DNA of the CDR3: TGTGCCAGCTCACCCCTCCGGGACAGCCCGCAGGCCCAGTACTTC.

This clonotype was seen more than once but under ten times. The chain uses TRBV12-3 or TRBV12-4 and TRBJ2-4; 16 bases are a match to TRBD2. J gave up 4 bases and V 6 bases, and 9 bases lay outside the gene matches. The CDR3 is 18 residues long. The CDR3 here is CASSPGTSGGGVKNIQYF. The CDR3 coding sequence is TGTGCCAGCAGCCCCGGGACTAGCGGGGGGGGGGTGAAAAACATTCAGTACTTC.

V gene TRBV3-1 combines with J gene TRBJ1-1, with a possible D match to TRBD1 (5 bases). The CDR3 extends over 15 amino acids. Trimming took 4 bases from V and 2 from J, leaving 14 bases between them. In germline, CDR1 is LGHDT, CDR2 YNNKEL (reference sequence). This CDR3 is CASSPRNRINTEAFF. CDR3 nucleotides: TGTGCCAGCAGCCCCCGGAACAGGATAAACACTGAAGCTTTCTTT.

The table lists this clonotype with a few counts. Here the CDR3 reads CASTPGGLRFEQYF. The CDR3, as DNA: TGTGCCAGCACCCCGGGGGGCTTACGTTTCGAGCAGTACTTC. The J gene is TRBJ2-7, the V gene TRBV7-2; D may be TRBD2 (7 bases). Germline CDR1 and CDR2: SGHTA and FQGNSA. CDR3 length: 14 amino acids. The V and J ends lost 7 bases and 6 bases respectively, with 19 bases between them.

The gene calls are TRBV12-3 or TRBV12-4 and TRBJ1-1, with D maybe TRBD1 (5 bases). With 7 bases removed from V and 0 bases from J, the gap between germline ends came to 12 bases. The CDR3 consists of 14 residues. The CDR3 is CASKRSGVNTEAFF. The CDR3 DNA sequence: TGTGCCAGCAAAAGGTCGGGGGTGAACACTGAAGCTTTCTTT.

This clonotype was seen at least ten times. V and J are TRBV15 and TRBJ2-3; 8 bases line up with TRBD2. The ends lost 6 bases at V and 6 bases at J; junction bases unmatched: 11. Germline lookup yields CDR1 LNHNV and CDR2 YYDKDF (reference sequence). The CDR3 totals 15 residues. CDR3 amino acids: CATRTNRGGSDTQYF. As DNA, the CDR3 is TGTGCCACCAGAACAAACCGGGGGGGCAGCGATACGCAGTATTTT.

The chain combines TRBV4-2 with TRBJ2-7, with 7 bases identical to TRBD2. This CDR3 region has 17 residues. V was pared by 0 bases and J by 3 bases, with 11 bases of the junction left unmatched. Looked up from germline, CDR1 is LGHNA and CDR2 is YNFKEQ. The DNA for the CDR3 is TGTGCCAGCAGCCAAGAACTCCGGGTTAGCGGGCTCTACGAGCAGTACTTC. Its protein is CASSQELRVSGLYEQYF.

This clonotype appeared a few times. The chain combines TRBV25-1 with TRBJ2-5, with D possibly matching TRBD2 (6 bases). Between the trimmed V and J ends, which lost 1 base and 7 bases, there was a span of 13 bases. Germline V gene data show CDR1 as MGHDK and CDR2 as SYGVNS. CDR3 length: 14 amino acids. CDR3 DNA: TGTGCCAGCAGTGAATGGGGCGGGGATGGGACCCAGTACTTC. As protein: CASSEWGGDGTQYF.

The chain uses TRBV15 and TRBJ2-7; tentatively, D is TRBD1 (5 bases). Germline lookup yields CDR1 LNHNV and CDR2 YYDKDF (reference sequence). The V end was cut by 8 bases, the J end by 4 bases, with 18 bases between. This CDR3 is built from 14 residues. The CDR3 DNA reads TGTGCCACCTTACAGGTCCCTACCACTTACGAGCAGTACTTC. Protein sequence: CATLQVPTTYEQYF.

There are a few counts of this clonotype. This chain joins TRBV14 and TRBJ1-4; the D gene is possibly TRBD1 (5 bases). CDR1 and CDR2 from the germline V gene are SGHDN and FVKESK. V lost 8 bases and J lost 13, with 17 bases in between. The CDR3 loop spans 12 amino acids. The CDR3: CASGTTVSRLFF. DNA of the CDR3: TGTGCCAGCGGGACGACGGTGTCGAGACTGTTTTTT.

This clonotype occurred a few times. The gene calls are TRBV4-3 and TRBJ2-7, with D possibly being TRBD2 (6 bases). This CDR3 is built from 15 residues. The germline gives CDR1 LGHNA, CDR2 YSLEER. V lost 0 bases and J lost 3, with 12 bases in between. CDR3 sequence: CASSQELASGYEQYF. The CDR3, as DNA: TGCGCCAGCAGCCAAGAACTAGCCTCAGGCTACGAGCAGTACTTC.

The chain has TRBV4-3 and TRBJ2-2; weak D call: TRBD2 (5 bases). Between the trimmed V and J ends, which lost 0 bases and 4 bases, there was a span of 12 bases. The CDR3 loop spans 16 amino acids. CDR1 LGHNA and CDR2 YSLEER come from the germline V gene. The CDR3: CASSQDRAESTGELFF. The CDR3 bases are TGCGCCAGCAGCCAAGATAGAGCGGAAAGCACCGGGGAGCTGTTTTTT.

This sequence joins TRBV18 and TRBJ1-4; D is undetermined. Germline V CDR1 and CDR2: KGHSH, LQKENI. The CDR3 is made up of 16 amino acids. Between the trimmed V and J ends, which lost 2 bases and 8 bases, there was a span of 18 bases. CDR3 loop: CASSPAPRLGGEKLFF. Written as DNA, the CDR3 is TGTGCCAGCTCACCAGCCCCTCGCTTAGGAGGAGAAAAACTGTTTTTT.

As concerns this clonotype: Its ends do not fully match the called genes, so a read error is possible. The V gene is TRBV6-2 or TRBV6-3, the J gene TRBJ2-4, with 10 bases that match TRBD2. Germline CDR1 is MNHEY and CDR2 is SVGEGT. There are 14 residues in the CDR3. The CDR3 bases are TGTGCCAGCAGTGACTCTAGCGGGAGAAAGGTTCAGTACTTC. As protein: CASSDSSGRKVQYF.

This clonotype was observed a handful of times. This chain uses TRBV20-1 with TRBJ2-1; 9 nucleotides agree with TRBD2. Germline-derived CDR1 and CDR2 are DFQATT and SNEGSKA (reference sequence). V was pared by 5 bases and J by 6 bases, with 17 bases of the junction left unmatched. The CDR3 runs 17 residues. The chain's CDR3 is CSAQGLSSGMWGNEQFF. CDR3 nucleotides: TGCAGTGCTCAGGGCCTCTCTAGCGGGATGTGGGGCAATGAGCAGTTCTTC.

This chain uses TRBV12-3 or TRBV12-4 with TRBJ2-5; no firm D call. CDR3 length equals 13 residues. The V and J ends lost 1 base and 3 bases respectively, with 6 bases between them. The CDR3 coding sequence is TGTGCCAGCAGTTTAGGCGCCAAAGAGACCCAGTACTTC. Its protein is CASSLGAKETQYF.

In this sample, this clonotype turned up a few times. The chain has TRBV7-2 and TRBJ1-2, with 9 bases lining up with TRBD1. CDR3 length: 14 amino acids. The germline V gene has CDR1 SGHTA and CDR2 FQGNSA. After removal of 7 bases from V and 7 bases from J, the junction contained 10 bases not matched to a gene. The CDR3 is CASNPAQGARGYTF. CDR3 nucleotide sequence: TGTGCCAGCAATCCCGCACAGGGGGCGCGTGGCTACACCTTC. The variable domain in full, completed from reference TRBV7-2 and TRBJ1-2, reads GAGVSQSPSNKVTEKGKDVELRCDPISGHTALYWYRQSLGQGLEFLIYFQGNSAPDKSGLPSDRFSAERTGGSVSTLTIQRTQQEDSAVYLCASNPAQGARGYTFGSGTRLTVV.

The gene calls are TRBV4-1 and TRBJ2-1, with 13 bases aligning to TRBD2. After removal of 4 bases from V and 0 bases from J, the junction contained 3 bases not matched to a gene. The CDR3 sequence is 17 residues long. Germline V gives CDR1 MGHRA, CDR2 YSYEKL. The CDR3 loop reads CASSLTSGRDSYNEQFF. The CDR3 DNA is TGCGCCAGCAGCCTAACTAGCGGGAGGGACTCCTACAATGAGCAGTTCTTC.

This chain uses TRBV24-1 with TRBJ2-1; D is possibly TRBD1 or TRBD2 (5 bases each). The CDR3 loop spans 17 amino acids. Germline CDR1 and CDR2: KGHDR and SFDVKD. V was shortened by 3 bases and J by 3 bases, with 17 bases between the two germline ends. In nucleotides, the CDR3 is TGTGCCACCAGTGATGTACGGGGCACAAGCCTCTACAATGAGCAGTTCTTC. It is translated as CATSDVRGTSLYNEQFF.

The genes are TRBV7-9 and TRBJ2-1; 10 bases align to TRBD2. V lost 3 bases to trimming and J lost 7 bases; unmatched junction nucleotides: 9. The V gene's germline CDR1 is SEHNR and CDR2 FQNEAQ (reference sequence). This CDR3 comprises 16 residues. In nucleotides, the CDR3 is TGTGCCAGCAGCTTCCATCATAGCGGGAGGCTAAATGAGCAGTTCTTC. This translates into CASSFHHSGRLNEQFF.

The genes are TRBV4-2 and TRBJ2-6, with 14 nucleotides matching TRBD2. Germline CDR1 is LGHNA and CDR2 is YNFKEQ. The V and J ends lost 4 bases and 0 bases, in that order; junction bases with no gene match: 2. The CDR3 has 18 residues. CDR3 coding DNA: TGTGCCAGCAGCCGGGGACTAGCGGGAGACTCTGGGGCCAACGTCCTGACTTTC. Residues: CASSRGLAGDSGANVLTF.

The chain is built from TRBV3-1 and TRBJ2-7, with D maybe TRBD2 (6 bases). V was pared by 4 bases and J by 4 bases, with 11 bases between. CDR1 and CDR2 from the germline V gene are LGHDT and YNNKEL (reference sequence). CDR3 length: 13 amino acids. The CDR3 bases are TGTGCCAGCAGCCCCCGAAGCGGGTACGAGCAGTACTTC. It translates to CASSPRSGYEQYF.

This sequence joins TRBV5-1 and TRBJ2-6; weak D call: TRBD2 (6 bases). The CDR3 spans 15 residues. Germline CDR1 SGHRS, CDR2 YFSETQ. Trimming stripped 4 bases from V and 0 bases from J, with 8 bases between. CDR3 sequence reads: CASSGGTSGANVLTF. The CDR3 bases are TGCGCCAGCAGCGGGGGGACCTCTGGGGCCAACGTCCTGACTTTC.